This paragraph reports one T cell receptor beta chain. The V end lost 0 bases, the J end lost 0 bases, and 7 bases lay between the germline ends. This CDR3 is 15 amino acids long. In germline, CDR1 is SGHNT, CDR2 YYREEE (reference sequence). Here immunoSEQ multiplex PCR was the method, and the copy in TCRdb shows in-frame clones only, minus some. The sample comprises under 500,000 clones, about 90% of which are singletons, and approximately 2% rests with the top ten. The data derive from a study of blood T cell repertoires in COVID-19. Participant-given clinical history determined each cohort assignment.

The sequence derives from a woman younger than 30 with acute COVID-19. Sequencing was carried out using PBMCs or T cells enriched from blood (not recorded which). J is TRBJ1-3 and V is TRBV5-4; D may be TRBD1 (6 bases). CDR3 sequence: CASSLAGASGNTIYF. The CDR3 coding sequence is TGTGCCAGCAGCTTGGCAGGGGCCTCTGGAAACACCATATATTTT.